The T cell receptor (beta chain) described here comes from a study of memory CD4+ T cells and cytomegalovirus serostatus. The sort gate was single viable CD3+CD4+CD8-CD45RO+ cells for memory CD4+ T cells. Serum IgG to CMV pp150, pp28, p38 and p52 defined serostatus. After thawing, CD4+ T cells were positively selected. This clone was observed a few times. Antigen: not known. The germline V gene has CDR1 SGHVS and CDR2 FQNEAQ. CDR3 length: 15 residues. V was pared by 6 bases and J by 4 bases, with 8 bases of the junction left unmatched. Assay used: immunoSEQ multiplex PCR; TCRdb lists only in-frame clones, some missing. The table has roughly 50,000 clones, roughly 85% seen once; the top ten hold about 0.5%. Findings of the study overall: 67 of 164 known CMV-associated TCRbeta sequences appeared in CD4+ memory. The CMV-associated TCR signature appears largely within the CD4+ memory repertoire.

This sequence originates from an adult in good health and CMV-seronegative. Some clones in this sample may be carry-over from other donors' samples. The genes are TRBV7-8 and TRBJ1-1; 10 nucleotides match TRBD1. The sequencing input was memory CD4+ T cells from blood. The CDR3 spells CASSLMRQGATEAFF. CDR3 nucleotides: TGTGCCAGCAGTCTAATGAGACAGGGGGCCACTGAAGCTTTCTTT. The variable domain in full, completed from reference TRBV7-8 and TRBJ1-1, reads GAGVSQSPRYKVAKRGQDVALRCDPISGHVSLFWYQQALGQGPEFLTYFQNEAQLDKSGLPSDRFFAERPEGSVSTLKIQRTQQEDSAVYLCASSLMRQGATEAFFGQGTRLTVV.